Listed below are T cell receptor beta chains from one sample, sequenced in a study of cytomegalovirus exposure and HLA in healthy donors. Sequencing used immunoSEQ multiplex PCR; TCRdb keeps in-frame clones, though not all of them. The sample shows 100,000 to 150,000 clones, 81% of them seen only once. The material sequenced was PBMCs. The receptors originated from a man younger than 35 in good health and CMV-seronegative. Both conserved end residues are part of each CDR3. The D gene is left open where the match is weak. Size tells how often a clone was seen (once, few, many) or the class of an expanded clone, and some rows leave it out.

V gene	clone size	D gene	J gene	CDR3 DNA	CDR3 protein
TRBV19	NA	NA	TRBJ1-5	TGTGCCAGTAGTATGAGACAGGTTAGCAATCAGCCCCAGCATTTT	CASSMRQVSNQPQHF
TRBV18	NA	TRBD1	TRBJ1-2	TGTGCCAGCTCACCCGGGACAGGGAATCTCTATGGCTACACCTTC	CASSPGTGNLYGYTF
TRBV7-6	NA	TRBD2	TRBJ2-1	TGTGCCAGCAGCTTAGGGTATCCGGGACTAGCTCCTAACAATGAGCAGTTCTTC	CASSLGYPGLAPNNEQFF
TRBV18	NA	NA	TRBJ1-3	TGTGCCAGCTCACCCAATGTCAAGGGGGCTGGAAACACCATATATTTT	CASSPNVKGAGNTIYF
TRBV4-3	few	NA	TRBJ2-5	TGCGCCAGCAGCCAAGCCCTCAGAGAGACCCAGTACTTC	CASSQALRETQYF
TRBV6-1	NA	NA	TRBJ2-2	TGTGCCAGCAGAGCCCAGGGGCCGGCCGGGGAGCTGTTTTTT	CASRAQGPAGELFF
TRBV29-1	NA	TRBD1	TRBJ2-7	TGCAGCGTTGGACAGGGAATTGGTCCCTACGAGCAGTACTTC	CSVGQGIGPYEQYF
TRBV15	NA	TRBD1	TRBJ2-7	TGTGCCACCAGCAGAGGGGGACAGGGAGGCGAGCAGTACTTC	CATSRGGQGGEQYF
TRBV5-6	NA	TRBD1	TRBJ2-7	TGTGCCAGCAGCTTGGGGACAGGGGGTGGGAGGGAGCAGTACTTC	CASSLGTGGGREQYF
TRBV10-3	NA	TRBD2	TRBJ2-5	TGTGCCATCAGTGAGCAGGCGGGGGGGGGAGAGACCCAGTACTTC	CAISEQAGGGETQYF
TRBV6-1	NA	TRBD1	TRBJ2-1	TGTGCCAGCAGCGCCGGGACAGGGGCCGATGAGCAGTTCTTC	CASSAGTGADEQFF
TRBV4-2	once	NA	TRBJ2-7	TGTGCCAGCAGCCATGGAGGCGGAACCTACGAGCAGTACTTC	CASSHGGGTYEQYF
TRBV9	NA	TRBD2	TRBJ2-3	TGTGCCAGCAGCGAGGGACTAGCGGTTAGCACAGATACGCAGTATTTT	CASSEGLAVSTDTQYF
TRBV29-1	NA	TRBD1	TRBJ1-1	TGCAGCGTTGGTGGTAGGACAGGGGGCAGCTGGCCCCTGAACACTGAAGCTTTCTTT	CSVGGRTGGSWPLNTEAFF
TRBV27	few	TRBD2	TRBJ2-2	TGTGCCAGCAGTTTAGGGGCGGGAGTTTCCGGGGAGCTGTTTTTT	CASSLGAGVSGELFF
TRBV6-1	NA	TRBD1	TRBJ2-1	TGTGCCAGCAGTATAGACAGGGGATTCAATGAGCAGTTCTTC	CASSIDRGFNEQFF
TRBV19	NA	NA	TRBJ2-5	TGTGCCAGTAGTAGGGACTGGGGAAGAGAGACCCAGTACTTC	CASSRDWGRETQYF
TRBV12-5	NA	TRBD2	TRBJ2-1	TGTGCTAGTGGTTTGGACCGCCCGGGGTGGCGGGGGATATTACTTAATGAGCAGTTCTTC	CASGLDRPGWRGILLNEQFF
TRBV5-1	NA	TRBD1	TRBJ2-7	TGCGCCAGCAGCCTTAATTCGGGACAGTATAACGAGCAGTACTTC	CASSLNSGQYNEQYF
TRBV5-1	NA	TRBD2	TRBJ2-2	TGCGCCAGCAGTTATCTAGCGGGGGTGAACACCGGGGAGCTGTTTTTT	CASSYLAGVNTGELFF
TRBV19	NA	TRBD1	TRBJ1-4	TGTGCCAGTAGTTTCGCAGGGGGCGAACGGGAAAAACTGTTTTTT	CASSFAGGEREKLFF
TRBV7-9	NA	NA	TRBJ2-1	TGTGCCAGCAGCTTTAGTTACAATGAGCAGTTCTTC	CASSFSYNEQFF
TRBV4-1	NA	NA	TRBJ1-4	TGCGCCAGCAGCCCCAGACAGGCCGGAGTTGCAACTAATGAAAAACTGTTTTTT	CASSPRQAGVATNEKLFF
TRBV5-4	few	NA	TRBJ1-1	TGTGCCAGCAGTGACCACAGGGCCCCGAACACTGAAGCTTTCTTT	CASSDHRAPNTEAFF
TRBV5-4	NA	TRBD1	TRBJ2-5	TGTGCCAGCAGCGCGGGACAGGGAAGGGAGACCCAGTACTTC	CASSAGQGRETQYF